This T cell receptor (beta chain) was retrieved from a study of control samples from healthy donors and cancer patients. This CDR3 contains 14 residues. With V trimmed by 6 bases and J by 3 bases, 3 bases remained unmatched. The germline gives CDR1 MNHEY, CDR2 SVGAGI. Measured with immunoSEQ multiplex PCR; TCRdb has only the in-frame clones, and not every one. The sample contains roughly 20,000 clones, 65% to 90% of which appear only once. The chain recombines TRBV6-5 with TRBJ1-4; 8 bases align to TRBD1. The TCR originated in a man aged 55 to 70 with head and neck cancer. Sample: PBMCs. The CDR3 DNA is TGTGCCAGCAGAGACAGGGGATCTAATGAAAAACTGTTTTTT. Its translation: CASRDRGSNEKLFF.